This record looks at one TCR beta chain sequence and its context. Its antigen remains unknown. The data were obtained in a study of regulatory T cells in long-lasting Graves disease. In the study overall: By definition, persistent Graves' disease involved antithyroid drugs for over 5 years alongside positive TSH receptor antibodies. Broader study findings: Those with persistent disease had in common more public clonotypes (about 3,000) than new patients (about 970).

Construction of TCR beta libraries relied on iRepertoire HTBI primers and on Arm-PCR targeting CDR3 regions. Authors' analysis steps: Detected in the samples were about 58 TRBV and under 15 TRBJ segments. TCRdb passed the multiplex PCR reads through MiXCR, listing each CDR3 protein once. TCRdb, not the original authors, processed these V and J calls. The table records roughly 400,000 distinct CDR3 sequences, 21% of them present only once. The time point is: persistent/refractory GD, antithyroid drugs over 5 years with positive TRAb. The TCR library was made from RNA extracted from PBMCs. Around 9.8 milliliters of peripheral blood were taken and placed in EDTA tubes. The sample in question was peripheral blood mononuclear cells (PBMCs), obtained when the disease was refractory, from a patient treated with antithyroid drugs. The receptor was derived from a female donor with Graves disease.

The CDR3, as DNA: TGCAGCGTTGAAGGGGAAGAGCAGTTCTTC. As protein: CSVEGEEQFF. The V call is TRBV29-1, the J call TRBJ2-1; D not certain. This CDR3 is built from 10 residues. The V and J ends lost 1 base and 10 bases respectively, with 5 bases between them. Germline values: CDR1 SQVTM, CDR2 ANQGSEA.